This T cell receptor (beta chain) emerged from a study of neurological immune-mediated disorders. Indicated time point: longitudinal time-point 2. TCRdb recomputed calls from the 5' RACE reads with MiXCR, one row per CDR3 protein. This table holds roughly 60,000 distinct CDR3 sequences, more than 8% found once. Broader study findings: None of the CDR3 amino acid sequences found in expanded clones was shared across subjects. This suggests that the TCR-beta repertoires were private in all groups.

The V segment lost 3 bases and the J segment 1 base; nucleotides outside the gene matches: 6. Germline CDR1 is MDHEN and CDR2 is SYDVKM. CDR3 size: 15 residues. This clonotype was detected ten times or more. Its antigen is unidentified. The rearrangement joins TRBV28 to TRBJ2-7, with 7 bases fitting TRBD2. This TCR was sampled from a man aged 25 to 40 in good health. Sequencing was performed on PBMCs. The CDR3 DNA reads TGTGCCAGCAGTTTTTTGCGGGGGAATTCCTACGAGCAGTACTTC. Its translation is CASSFLRGNSYEQYF.